This entry concerns a single TCR beta chain. This clone was counted only a few times. Its antigen has not been determined. There are no base qualities to consult, and no much larger clone falls within one base. The donors belonged to the validation cohort of under 150 subjects, which was separate from the roughly 670-subject first cohort. The library was generated by the immunoSEQ multiplex PCR assay. For the original study's pipeline: A statistical classification framework was built to diagnose cytomegalovirus status from the catalog of TCR beta chain sequences. Not all clones reach the TCRdb copy of this immuneACCESS table, which keeps in-frame sequences only. Checked studies attribute under half of the gap to unresolved V genes and leave the rest unexplained. V, J and clone size reflect that table, while D and trimming were determined from the DNA. The sample includes some 170,000 clones, with around 85% observed a single time. The top ten clones comprise approximately 2% of the sample.

The data are from a study of cytomegalovirus exposure and HLA in healthy donors (dated by TCRdb to 2016 to 2017). Describing the broader study: The roughly 670 repertoires of the first cohort and the 110 or so validation repertoires were produced on the same platform, according to a later analysis. The aim of the study was to test whether cataloging public T cell receptors could identify signatures of past pathogen exposure. A separate validation cohort of more than 100 different subjects was used in addition to the roughly 720-subject first cohort. The study combined high-throughput TCR immunosequencing, statistical association of individual TCRs with disease status, and machine learning to predict cytomegalovirus infection status. Here is what the overall study found, with its caveats: The classifier was reported to diagnose cytomegalovirus status with high specificity and sensitivity in both the original and validation cohorts. Most TCR sequences were seen in very few donors, while some public TCRs were found in many individuals. Of the cluster scores, approximately 95% were above 0 in a later analysis, which found that TCRs clustered in the first cohort also tended to co-occur in the approximately 120 validation repertoires. The validation cohort had no HLA typing available for a later analysis, so co-occurrence within that cohort was assessed over all 120 repertoires. The authors suggested that the approach could potentially be generalized to other disease states and immunological phenotypes. In vitro tests confirmed that a few of the cytomegalovirus-associated TCR beta chains recognize cytomegalovirus antigens. A total of some 180 TCR beta chains were listed by the study as associated with cytomegalovirus.

Reading the germline V gene (reference sequence) gives CDR1 SEHNR and CDR2 FQNEAQ. After removal of 6 bases from V and 8 bases from J, the junction retains 10 bases not matched to a gene. The CDR3 has 16 amino acids, counting the end cysteine and phenylalanine. The only DNA kept is the CDR3, 48 bases in frame from the first base. The clonotype was recovered from a man aged 30 to 45 in good health and CMV-seropositive. The chain links TRBV7-9 with TRBJ1-6; TRBD1 matches 10 bases in the middle. The sample was PBMCs. Read as DNA, the sequence is TGTGCCAGCAGTCCAGACAGGGGGCTGTTGTATTCACCCCTCCACTTT. Translated, this is CASSPDRGLLYSPLHF.